These T cell receptor beta chains were read from a single sample in a study of blood T cells in healthy people across ages. MiXCR, run by TCRdb on the 5' RACE reads, gives a single entry per CDR3 protein. The sample contains about 1.4 million distinct CDR3 sequences, 45% to 70% of which appear only once. The sample comprised blood. These receptors all come from a man aged 18 to 29 in good health. Both conserved end residues are part of each CDR3. A D gene is named only where the DNA matches it firmly. Clone size is given for some rows only: seen once, a few or many times, or a class if the clone is expanded.

cdr3_aa cdr3_nt d_call j_call clone_size v_call
CASSRSITWEGAAETQYF TGTGCCTCCAGCAGATCCATCACTTGGGAGGGGGCAGCGGAGACCCAGTACTTC . TRBJ2-5 . TRBV15
CASRKRGESSYNEQYF TGTGCCAGCAGGAAGCGCGGGGAGAGCTCCTACAATGAGCAGTACTTC . TRBJ2-7 . TRBV2
CSVPDTNYGYTF TGCAGCGTTCCTGATACTAACTATGGCTACACCTTC . TRBJ1-2 few TRBV29-1
CASWGNYNEQYF TGTGCCAGCTGGGGTAACTACAATGAGCAGTACTTC . TRBJ2-7 . TRBV6-5
CASSSSPAKNIQYF TGTGCCAGCAGCTCAAGCCCAGCCAAAAACATTCAGTACTTC . TRBJ2-4 . TRBV7-9
CASSQVAGSNTGELFF TGCGCCAGCAGCCAAGTAGCTGGCTCGAACACCGGGGAGCTGTTTTTT . TRBJ2-2 . TRBV4-1
CSARDGGGRYNEQFF TGCAGTGCTAGAGATGGCGGGGGCCGATACAATGAGCAGTTCTTC . TRBJ2-1 . TRBV20-1
CASSLRLAGGPFHEQYF TGTGCCAGCAGTTTACGGCTAGCGGGAGGACCATTCCACGAGCAGTACTTC TRBD2 TRBJ2-7 . TRBV27
CASSLWTGEIDTQYF TGTGCCAGCAGCTTATGGACAGGGGAAATAGATACGCAGTATTTT TRBD1 TRBJ2-3 few TRBV7-2
CASSYRWEYNSPLHF TGTGCCAGCAGTTATCGTTGGGAATATAATTCACCCCTCCACTTT . TRBJ1-6 few TRBV6-6
CSVGMGGLELNGQPQETQYF TGCAGCGTGGGAATGGGGGGGCTAGAACTAAACGGTCAACCTCAAGAGACCCAGTACTTC . TRBJ2-5 . TRBV29-1
CASSYGKRPYGYTF TGTGCCAGCAGTTACGGGAAGAGGCCCTATGGCTACACCTTC . TRBJ1-2 . TRBV6-2/TRBV6-3
CASSQGGDLNNIQYF TGCGCCAGCAGCCAAGGAGGGGACTTAAACAACATTCAGTACTTC . TRBJ2-4 . TRBV4-1
CASSLKGGNEQFF TGTGCCAGCAGCTTAAAAGGGGGAAATGAGCAGTTCTTC . TRBJ2-1 few TRBV7-2
CSVEDGWANYGYTF TGCAGCGTTGAAGATGGGTGGGCTAACTATGGCTACACCTTC . TRBJ1-2 . TRBV29-1
CASSTLRTSGGNEQFF TGTGCCAGCTCAACACTGCGGACTAGCGGGGGTAATGAGCAGTTCTTC TRBD2 TRBJ2-1 . TRBV18
CASSLPTLADTQYF TGTGCCAGCAGCCTACCGACTCTGGCGGATACGCAGTATTTT . TRBJ2-3 . TRBV5-6
CASSQDGLAGETQYF TGCGCCAGCAGCCAAGACGGCCTAGCTGGGGAGACCCAGTACTTC . TRBJ2-5 few TRBV4-1
CARVGLAGGSYNEQFF TGCGCCAGGGTGGGACTAGCGGGGGGGTCCTACAATGAGCAGTTCTTC TRBD2 TRBJ2-1 once TRBV10-2
CASSEVVLSEQYF TGTGCCAGCAGTGAGGTGGTCCTCTCCGAGCAGTACTTC . TRBJ2-7 once TRBV2
CASTPTGFYNSPLHF TGTGCCAGCACCCCGACAGGCTTCTATAATTCACCCCTCCACTTT . TRBJ1-6 . TRBV27
CASNPTSGYTDTQYF TGTGCCAGCAACCCGACTAGCGGGTACACAGATACGCAGTATTTT TRBD2 TRBJ2-3 . TRBV5-6
CASGHYGGEQYF TGTGCCAGCGGCCACTATGGGGGCGAGCAGTACTTC . TRBJ2-7 . TRBV5-5
CASSYGTSTYEQYF TGTGCCAGCAGTTACGGGACGTCAACCTACGAGCAGTACTTC . TRBJ2-7 few TRBV6-5
CASSPGQIPLTDTQYF TGTGCCAGCAGTCCGGGACAGATCCCCCTCACAGATACGCAGTATTTT TRBD1 TRBJ2-3 many TRBV6-2/TRBV6-3
CASSSGTKYNEQFF TGTGCCAGCAGCTCCGGGACTAAGTACAATGAGCAGTTCTTC TRBD2 TRBJ2-1 . TRBV7-8
CSAREHEYAEAFF TGCAGCGCTAGGGAACATGAATATGCTGAAGCTTTCTTT . TRBJ1-1 . TRBV29-1
CSAIRGQGFYEQYF TGCAGTGCTATTCGCGGACAAGGGTTCTACGAGCAGTACTTC . TRBJ2-7 . TRBV20-1
CSVPGQGARGEQYF TGCAGCGTTCCGGGACAGGGGGCTCGGGGCGAGCAGTACTTC TRBD1 TRBJ2-7 . TRBV29-1
CASRVDRGHETQYF TGTGCCAGCAGGGTTGACAGGGGCCACGAGACCCAGTACTTC TRBD1 TRBJ2-5 once TRBV6-1
CASSRGGGSLYEQYF TGTGCCAGCAGTCGCGGCGGGGGTTCGCTCTACGAGCAGTACTTC TRBD2 TRBJ2-7 once TRBV27